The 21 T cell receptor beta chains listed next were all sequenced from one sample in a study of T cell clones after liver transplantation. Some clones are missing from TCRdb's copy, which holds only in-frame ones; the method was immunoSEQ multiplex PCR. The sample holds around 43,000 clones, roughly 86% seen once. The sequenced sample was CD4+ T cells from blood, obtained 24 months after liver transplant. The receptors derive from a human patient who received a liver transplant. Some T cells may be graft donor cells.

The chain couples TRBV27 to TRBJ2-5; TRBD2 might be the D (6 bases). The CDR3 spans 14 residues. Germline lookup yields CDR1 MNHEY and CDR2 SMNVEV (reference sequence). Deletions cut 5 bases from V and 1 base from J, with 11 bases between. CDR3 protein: CASSRVGGQETQYF. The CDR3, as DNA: TGTGCCAGCAGTCGGGTCGGGGGCCAAGAGACCCAGTACTTC.

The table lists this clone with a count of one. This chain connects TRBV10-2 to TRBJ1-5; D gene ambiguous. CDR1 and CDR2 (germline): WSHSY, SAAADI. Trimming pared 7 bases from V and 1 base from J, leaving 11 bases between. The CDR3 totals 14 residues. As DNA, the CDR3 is TGCGCCAGCACCGCACCGGGCAGCAATCAGCCCCAGCATTTT. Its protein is CASTAPGSNQPQHF.

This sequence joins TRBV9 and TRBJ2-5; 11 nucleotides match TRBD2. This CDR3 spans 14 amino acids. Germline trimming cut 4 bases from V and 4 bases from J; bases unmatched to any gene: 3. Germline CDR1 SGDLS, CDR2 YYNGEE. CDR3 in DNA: TGTGCCAGCAGCCCCGGGACTAGCGGAGAGACCCAGTACTTC. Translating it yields CASSPGTSGETQYF. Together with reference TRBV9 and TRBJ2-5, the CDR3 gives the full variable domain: DSGVTQTPKHLITATGQRVTLRCSPRSGDLSVYWYQQSLDQGLQFLIQYYNGEERAKGNILERFSAQQFPDLHSELNLSSLELGDSALYFCASSPGTSGETQYFGPGTRLLVL.

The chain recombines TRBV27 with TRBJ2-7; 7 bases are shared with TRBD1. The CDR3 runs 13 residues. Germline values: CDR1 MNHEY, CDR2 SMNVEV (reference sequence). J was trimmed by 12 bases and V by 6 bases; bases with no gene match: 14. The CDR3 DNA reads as TGTGCCAGCAGCCCCAGGGACAGCCCTCCCCGGTACTTC. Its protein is CASSPRDSPPRYF.

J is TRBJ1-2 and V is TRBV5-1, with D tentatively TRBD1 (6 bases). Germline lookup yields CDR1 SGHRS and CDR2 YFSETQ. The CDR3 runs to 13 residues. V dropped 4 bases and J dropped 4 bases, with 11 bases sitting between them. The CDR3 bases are TGCGCCAGCAGCCAAGGACAGAGCTATGGCTACACCTTC. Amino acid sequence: CASSQGQSYGYTF.

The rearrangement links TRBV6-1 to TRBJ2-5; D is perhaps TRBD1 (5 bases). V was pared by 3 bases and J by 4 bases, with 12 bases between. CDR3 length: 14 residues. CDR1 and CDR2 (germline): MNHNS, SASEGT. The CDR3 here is CASSEQGLGETQYF. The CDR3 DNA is TGTGCCAGCAGTGAGCAGGGCTTAGGAGAGACCCAGTACTTC.

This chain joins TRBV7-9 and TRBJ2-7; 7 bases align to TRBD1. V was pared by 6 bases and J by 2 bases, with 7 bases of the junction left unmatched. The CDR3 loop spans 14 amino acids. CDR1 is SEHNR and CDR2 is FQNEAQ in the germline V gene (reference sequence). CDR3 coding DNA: TGTGCCAGCAGTACCTCCGGGACAGCCTACGAGCAGTACTTC. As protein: CASSTSGTAYEQYF.

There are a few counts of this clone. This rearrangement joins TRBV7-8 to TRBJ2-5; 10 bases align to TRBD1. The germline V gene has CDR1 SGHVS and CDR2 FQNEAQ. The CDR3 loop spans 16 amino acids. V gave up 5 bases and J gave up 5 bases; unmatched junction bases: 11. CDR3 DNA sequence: TGTGCCAGCAGCCCCTCCCGGACAGGGGGATGGGAGACCCAGTACTTC. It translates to CASSPSRTGGWETQYF.

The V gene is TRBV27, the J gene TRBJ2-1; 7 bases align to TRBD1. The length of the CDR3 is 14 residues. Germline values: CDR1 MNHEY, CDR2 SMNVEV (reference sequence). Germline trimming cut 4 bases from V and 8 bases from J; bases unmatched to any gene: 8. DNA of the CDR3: TGTGCCAGCAGTTCGAGGGGGCACGGGGATGAGCAGTTCTTC. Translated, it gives CASSSRGHGDEQFF.

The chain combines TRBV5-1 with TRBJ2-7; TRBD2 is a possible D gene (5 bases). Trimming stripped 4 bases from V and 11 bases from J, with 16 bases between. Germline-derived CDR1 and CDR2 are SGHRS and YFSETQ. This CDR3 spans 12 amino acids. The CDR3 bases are TGCGCCAGCAGCCCACTAGGGCGTTCGGAGTACTTC. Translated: CASSPLGRSEYF.

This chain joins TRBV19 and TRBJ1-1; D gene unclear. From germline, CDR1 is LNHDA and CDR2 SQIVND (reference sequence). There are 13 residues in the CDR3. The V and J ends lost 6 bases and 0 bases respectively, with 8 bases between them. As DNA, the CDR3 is TGTGCCAGTAGCGCCACGGTGAACACTGAAGCTTTCTTT. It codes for CASSATVNTEAFF.

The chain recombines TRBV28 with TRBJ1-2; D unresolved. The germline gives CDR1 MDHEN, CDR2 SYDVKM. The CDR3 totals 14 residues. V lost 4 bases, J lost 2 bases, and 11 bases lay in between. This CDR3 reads CASSSTGGNYGYTF. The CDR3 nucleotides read TGTGCCAGCAGTTCCACGGGAGGGAACTATGGCTACACCTTC.

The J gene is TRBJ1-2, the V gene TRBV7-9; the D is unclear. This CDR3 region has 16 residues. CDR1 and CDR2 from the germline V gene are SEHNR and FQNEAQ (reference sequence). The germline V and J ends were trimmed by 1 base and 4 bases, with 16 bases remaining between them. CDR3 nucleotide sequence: TGTGCCAGCAGCTTAGACCTGACCCTACCCCTCTATGGCTACACCTTC. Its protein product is CASSLDLTLPLYGYTF.

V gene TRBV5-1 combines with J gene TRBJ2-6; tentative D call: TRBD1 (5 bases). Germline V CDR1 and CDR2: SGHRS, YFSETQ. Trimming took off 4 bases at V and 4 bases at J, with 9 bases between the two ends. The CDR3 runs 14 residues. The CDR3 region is CASSTKGGANVLTF. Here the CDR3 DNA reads TGCGCCAGCAGCACCAAGGGGGGGGCCAACGTCCTGACTTTC.

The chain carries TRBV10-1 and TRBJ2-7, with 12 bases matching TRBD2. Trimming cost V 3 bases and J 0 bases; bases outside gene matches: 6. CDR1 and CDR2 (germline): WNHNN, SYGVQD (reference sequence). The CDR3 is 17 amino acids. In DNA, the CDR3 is TGCGCCAGCAGTGATGCTAGCGGGAGGGGGAGCTCCTACGAGCAGTACTTC. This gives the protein CASSDASGRGSSYEQYF.

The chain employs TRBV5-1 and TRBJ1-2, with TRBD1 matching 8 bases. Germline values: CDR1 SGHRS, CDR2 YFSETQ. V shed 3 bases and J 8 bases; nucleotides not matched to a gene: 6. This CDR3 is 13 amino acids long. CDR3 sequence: CASSSGQGGGYTF. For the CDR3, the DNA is TGCGCCAGCAGCTCTGGACAGGGTGGCGGCTACACCTTC.

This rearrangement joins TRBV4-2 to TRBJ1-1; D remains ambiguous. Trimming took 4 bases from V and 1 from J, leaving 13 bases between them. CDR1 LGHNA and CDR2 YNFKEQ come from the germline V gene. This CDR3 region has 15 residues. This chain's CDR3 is CASSPLGTGNTEAFF. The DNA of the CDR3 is TGTGCCAGCAGCCCCCTGGGTACGGGGAACACTGAAGCTTTCTTT.

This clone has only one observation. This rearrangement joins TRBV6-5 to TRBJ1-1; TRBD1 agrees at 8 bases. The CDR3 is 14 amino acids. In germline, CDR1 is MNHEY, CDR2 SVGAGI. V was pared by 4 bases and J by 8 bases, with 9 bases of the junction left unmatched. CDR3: CASSSQDRVEEAFF. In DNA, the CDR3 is TGTGCCAGCAGTTCCCAGGACAGGGTCGAGGAAGCTTTCTTT.

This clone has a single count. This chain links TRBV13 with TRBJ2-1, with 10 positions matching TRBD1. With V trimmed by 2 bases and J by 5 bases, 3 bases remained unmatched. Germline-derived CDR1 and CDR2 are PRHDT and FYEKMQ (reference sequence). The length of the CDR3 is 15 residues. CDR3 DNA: TGTGCCAGCAGCTTACCGGGGACAGGGGACAATGAGCAGTTCTTC. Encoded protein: CASSLPGTGDNEQFF.

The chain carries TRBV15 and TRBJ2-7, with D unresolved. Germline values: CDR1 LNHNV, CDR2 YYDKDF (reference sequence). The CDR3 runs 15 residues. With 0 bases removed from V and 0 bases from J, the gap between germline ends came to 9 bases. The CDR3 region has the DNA TGTGCCACCAGCAGAGATCTCGGATCCTCCTACGAGCAGTACTTC. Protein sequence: CATSRDLGSSYEQYF. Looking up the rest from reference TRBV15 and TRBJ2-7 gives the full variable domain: DAMVIQNPRYQVTQFGKPVTLSCSQTLNHNVMYWYQQKSSQAPKLLFHYYDKDFNNEADTPDNFQSRRPNTSFCFLDIRSPGLGDTAMYLCATSRDLGSSYEQYFGPGTRLTVT.

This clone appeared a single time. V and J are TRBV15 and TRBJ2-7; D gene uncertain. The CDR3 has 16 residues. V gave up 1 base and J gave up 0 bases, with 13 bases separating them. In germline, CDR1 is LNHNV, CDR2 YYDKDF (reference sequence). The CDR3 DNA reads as TGTGCCACCAGCAGAGGCGGTTCCGGCCGCTCCTACGAGCAGTACTTC. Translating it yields CATSRGGSGRSYEQYF.